One T cell receptor (beta chain) is described in this entry. Its antigen is as yet unknown. This sample was taken from a study of tumor and adjacent non-tumor tissue in lung cancer. Background on the study: Histology: under 15 adenocarcinoma, a couple of squamous cell carcinoma, 1 small cell lung cancer. Patients were aged roughly 30 to 76, about ten men and about 5 women, stage I to III. Findings and caveats of the study: Normal lung showed higher cumulative top 100 clone frequency than tumor.

The library came from three nested PCR rounds adapted from ARM-PCR protocols. TCRdb reprocessed the multiplex PCR reads with MiXCR, giving one entry per CDR3 protein. Among more than 70,000 distinct CDR3 sequences, about three fifths were seen once, and the ten largest hold about 15%. The V gene lost 8 bases and the J gene lost 2 bases, with 15 bases spanning the gap. Per the germline V gene, CDR1 is MNHEY and CDR2 is SVGAGI. CDR3 length: 14 residues. This sample's RNA came from whole unsorted tissue. The chain is built from TRBV6-5 and TRBJ2-5; tentative D call: TRBD1 (6 bases). The source of this sequence is a man aged 65 to 85 with non-small cell lung cancer. Sequenced: lung tumor tissue. DNA for the CDR3: TGTGCCAGCTGGCCTCAGGACAGTCAAGAGACCCAGTACTTC. It encodes CASWPQDSQETQYF.